This T cell receptor beta chain is from a study of OX40 agonist ivuxolimab in advanced cancers. In its sample, this clone was seen once. The CDR3 covers 13 residues. Germline V lookup: CDR1 SGHDT, CDR2 YYEEEE. V was trimmed by 5 bases and J by 2 bases, leaving 10 bases between them. Some clones are missing from TCRdb's copy, which holds only in-frame ones; the method was immunoSEQ multiplex PCR. The sample carries approximately 69,000 clones, around nine tenths recorded once. Sequencing was performed on CD4+ or CD8+ T cells sorted from blood, taken in a trial of the OX40 agonist ivuxolimab. The source is an adult with an advanced solid tumor such as melanoma, head and neck, liver or kidney cancer. This chain uses TRBV5-6 with TRBJ1-1; D is possibly TRBD1 (6 bases). The CDR3: CASSRGQNTEAFF. CDR3 sequence (DNA): TGTGCCAGCAGTAGGGGACAAAACACTGAAGCTTTCTTT.